A single sample gave rise to the 16 T cell receptor beta chains below, sequenced in a study of T cell repertoires in cytomegalovirus infection. In TCRdb, the reads were re-called with MiXCR into one record per CDR3 protein. Here the sample spans about 440,000 distinct CDR3 sequences, around 32% being singletons. Sequenced: PBMCs. These receptors were obtained from a human donor in good health (CMV status not recorded). Some clones in this sample may be carry-over from other donors' samples.

The chain recombines TRBV29-1 with TRBJ1-2; D might be TRBD1 (6 bases). From germline, CDR1 is SQVTM and CDR2 ANQGSEA. V was pared by 3 bases and J by 3 bases, with 14 bases between. The CDR3 length is 14 residues. Here the CDR3 DNA reads TGCAGCGTTGACCCCCCAGGGGAGCACTATGGCTACACCTTC. This translates into CSVDPPGEHYGYTF.

As to this clonotype: Since a much larger clone is just one base distant, this may be a read error. V gene TRBV7-8 combines with J gene TRBJ2-4; 9 nucleotides align to TRBD2. The CDR3 has 15 amino acids. Germline V gene data show CDR1 as SGHVS and CDR2 as FQNEAQ. CDR3 coding DNA: TGTGACAGCAGCTTAGCGGGGGTAGCCAAAAACATTCAGTACTTC. This codes for CDSSLAGVAKNIQYF.

Only a few counts were recorded for this clonotype. The J gene is TRBJ2-7, the V gene TRBV7-2; 8 bases fit TRBD2. This CDR3 has 18 amino acids. Germline trimming cut 5 bases from V and 3 bases from J; bases unmatched to any gene: 18. Germline V lookup: CDR1 SGHTA, CDR2 FQGNSA. The CDR3 region is CASSHIAGNLPRDYEQYF. For the CDR3, the DNA is TGTGCCAGCAGCCATATAGCGGGGAACCTCCCGAGGGACTACGAGCAGTACTTC.

The chain uses TRBV25-1 and TRBJ2-2; tentative D call: TRBD1 (6 bases). This CDR3 is 16 amino acids long. Trimming removed 3 bases from V and 4 bases from J, with 15 bases in between. Germline assignment: CDR1 MGHDK and CDR2 SYGVNS. The CDR3 protein is CASSDYRTDITGELFF. In DNA, the CDR3 is TGTGCCAGCAGTGATTATAGGACAGACATCACCGGGGAGCTGTTTTTT.

This clonotype was counted once. Germline is not matched at one junction end, which may reflect a read error. V usage is TRBV18 and J usage is TRBJ1-1; D remains unclear. The germline gives CDR1 KGHSH, CDR2 LQKENI. The CDR3 runs 15 residues. The CDR3, as DNA: TGTGCCAGCTCACGGACTGAGCAGATGAACACTGAAGCGTTATTT. Translating gives CASSRTEQMNTEALF.

The V call is TRBV4-2, the J call TRBJ1-1; D unresolved. Between the trimmed V and J ends, which lost 3 bases and 0 bases, there was a span of 11 bases. Germline CDR1 LGHNA, CDR2 YNFKEQ. The CDR3 has 15 residues. The CDR3 loop reads CASSQSVHMNTEAFF. The CDR3 nucleotides are TGTGCCAGCAGCCAGTCAGTGCACATGAACACTGAAGCTTTCTTT.

There are a few counts of this clonotype. The J gene is TRBJ2-2, the V gene TRBV6-5; D assignment may be TRBD1 or TRBD2 (5 bases each). The CDR3 covers 14 residues. Germline CDR1 and CDR2: MNHEY and SVGAGI. The V end lost 3 bases, the J end lost 4 bases, and 9 bases lay between the germline ends. The CDR3 coding sequence is TGTGCCAGCAGTTATGGTGGGACCACCGGGGAGCTGTTTTTT. Its protein product is CASSYGGTTGELFF.

The chain employs TRBV4-1 and TRBJ2-5; 11 bases agree with TRBD1. CDR3 length: 17 amino acids. V was clipped by 0 bases and J by 5 bases; unmatched bases: 8. Germline lookup yields CDR1 MGHRA and CDR2 YSYEKL. The CDR3, as DNA: TGCGCCAGCAGCCAAGACAAAGGACAGGGGGCGACTGAGACCCAGTACTTC. It specifies CASSQDKGQGATETQYF.

In this sample, this clonotype turned up a few times. This chain uses TRBV7-9 with TRBJ2-7, with D maybe TRBD2 (6 bases). The ends were cut back, 2 bases at V and 7 bases at J, with 15 bases in the middle. The CDR3 runs 14 residues. CDR1 and CDR2 (germline): SEHNR, FQNEAQ (reference sequence). The CDR3 spells CASSLYRGSEEQYF. The CDR3 DNA is TGTGCCAGCAGCTTATATCGGGGGTCCGAAGAGCAGTACTTC. Combining the CDR3 with reference TRBV7-9 and TRBJ2-7 gives the whole variable domain DTGVSQNPRHKITKRGQNVTFRCDPISEHNRLYWYRQTLGQGPEFLTYFQNEAQLEKSRLLSDRFSAERPKGSFSTLEIQRTEQGDSAMYLCASSLYRGSEEQYFGPGTRLTVT.

This clonotype was seen ten or more times. The chain employs TRBV11-1 and TRBJ1-1, with D possibly being TRBD1 (6 bases). This CDR3 has 14 amino acids. Deletions cut 5 bases from V and 7 bases from J, with 17 bases between. In germline, CDR1 is SGHAT, CDR2 FQDESV (reference sequence). CDR3 amino acids: CASSPDGTPDEAFF. The DNA of the CDR3 is TGTGCCAGCAGCCCAGACGGGACACCCGATGAAGCTTTCTTT.

The genes are TRBV5-4 and TRBJ2-3, with D perhaps matching TRBD1 (5 bases). The CDR3 is made up of 16 amino acids. V lost 7 bases to trimming and J lost 3 bases, with 21 bases between them. CDR1 is SGHNT and CDR2 is YYREEE in the germline V gene (reference sequence). CDR3 sequence: CASGPRAGHETDTQYF. The CDR3 coding sequence is TGTGCCAGCGGGCCTCGGGCAGGGCATGAAACAGATACGCAGTATTTT. The full variable domain, its missing parts supplied by reference TRBV5-4 and TRBJ2-3, is ETGVTQSPTHLIKTRGQQVTLRCSSQSGHNTVSWYQQALGQGPQFIFQYYREEENGRGNFPPRFSGLQFPNYSSELNVNALELDDSALYLCASGPRAGHETDTQYFGPGTRLTVL.

The chain joins TRBV6-2 or TRBV6-3 to TRBJ1-2; no definite D call. The V end lost 6 bases, the J end lost 6 bases, and 11 bases lay between the germline ends. In germline, CDR1 is MNHEY, CDR2 SVGEGT. The CDR3 totals 12 residues. CDR3 DNA: TGTGCCAGCAGGCGGGGTTCAGATGGCTACACCTTC. It translates to CASRRGSDGYTF.

Ten or more counts support this clonotype. Here the CDR3 reads CASSLGGTGRQDGEQYF. The CDR3 region has the DNA TGTGCCAGCAGCTTAGGGGGGACAGGGAGACAAGACGGCGAGCAGTACTTC. This chain joins TRBV7-8 and TRBJ2-7; 9 positions agree with TRBD1. CDR3 length: 17 residues. The junction had 13 bases not matched to a gene; V was cut back by 1 base and J by 6 bases. The germline gives CDR1 SGHVS, CDR2 FQNEAQ. Full variable domain (rest looked up from reference TRBV7-8 and TRBJ2-7): GAGVSQSPRYKVAKRGQDVALRCDPISGHVSLFWYQQALGQGPEFLTYFQNEAQLDKSGLPSDRFFAERPEGSVSTLKIQRTQQEDSAVYLCASSLGGTGRQDGEQYFGPGTRLTVT.

A remark on this clonotype: A read error may account for a junction end that differs from germline. This chain uses TRBV7-2 with TRBJ2-7; D call uncertain. CDR1 is SGHTA, CDR2 FQGNSA, per germline. This CDR3 region has 14 residues. The DNA of the CDR3 is TGTGCCAGCAGCCCCCCGCGGCCTCCCTTCGAGCCGTACTTC. Translation: CASSPPRPPFEPYF. The whole variable domain, filled in from reference TRBV7-2 and TRBJ2-7, reads GAGVSQSPSNKVTEKGKDVELRCDPISGHTALYWYRQSLGQGLEFLIYFQGNSAPDKSGLPSDRFSAERTGGSVSTLTIQRTQQEDSAVYLCASSPPRPPFEPYFGPGTRLTVT.

With respect to this clonotype: One junction end disagrees with the germline gene, perhaps due to a read error. The rearrangement uses TRBV3-1 and TRBJ2-7; possible D gene TRBD1, 6 bases. This CDR3 has 16 amino acids. Germline V lookup: CDR1 LGHDT, CDR2 YNNKEL (reference sequence). The CDR3, as DNA: TGTGCCAGCAGCCAGGGGCCGGGACAACCGACCTACGAGCAGTCCTTC. Encoded protein: CASSQGPGQPTYEQSF.

This clonotype came up a few times. The V call is TRBV7-9, the J call TRBJ2-7; D might be TRBD1 or TRBD2, each matching 7 bases. The CDR3 consists of 14 residues. Germline V lookup: CDR1 SEHNR, CDR2 FQNEAQ (reference sequence). V was clipped by 3 bases and J by 6 bases, with 15 bases between them. In DNA form, the CDR3 reads TGTGCCAGCAGCTTCTCCCAGGGGGGGGGCGAGCAGTACTTC. This translates into CASSFSQGGGEQYF.